Below are 12 T cell receptor beta chains sequenced from a single sample in a study of blood T cells in healthy people across ages. With a J-beta primer mix and a sample-barcoded 5' primer, a second PCR ran about 6 to 11 cycles. One entry per CDR3 protein results from TCRdb running MiXCR on the 5' RACE reads. The sample yields about 1,800,000 distinct CDR3 sequences, over 25% seen once. Sequencing was performed on blood. The receptor set was obtained from a woman aged 25 to 39 in good health.

Only a few counts were recorded for this clonotype. The rearrangement uses TRBV12-3 or TRBV12-4 and TRBJ2-3, with 7 nucleotides matching TRBD2. The CDR3 contains 13 residues. V shed 8 bases and J 2 bases; nucleotides not matched to a gene: 4. For the CDR3, the DNA is TGTGCCAGCGGGACTACCATCACAGATACGCAGTATTTT. Translated: CASGTTITDTQYF.

This clonotype showed up just a few times. The chain links TRBV9 to TRBJ2-3; D remains unclear. The ends were cut back, 3 bases at V and 1 base at J, with 15 bases in the middle. The CDR3 is 16 amino acids. CDR1 is SGDLS, CDR2 YYNGEE, per germline. CDR3 region: CASSARASPGTDTQYF. Here the CDR3 DNA reads TGTGCCAGCAGCGCTCGGGCCTCTCCAGGCACAGATACGCAGTATTTT.

This clonotype was observed at least ten times. The chain couples TRBV27 to TRBJ2-5, with 7 bases matching TRBD1. CDR3 length: 14 amino acids. Trimming cost V 5 bases and J 2 bases; bases outside gene matches: 5. The germline CDR1 and CDR2 sequences are MNHEY and SMNVEV (reference sequence). The DNA of the CDR3 is TGTGCCAGCAGTCCATGGGACAGACAAGAGACCCAGTACTTC. It is translated as CASSPWDRQETQYF.

This clonotype occurred many times. This rearrangement joins TRBV28 to TRBJ2-7; D is ambiguous. The CDR3 has 16 amino acids. CDR1 is MDHEN and CDR2 is SYDVKM in the germline V gene. The V end was cut by 7 bases, the J end by 0 bases, with 19 bases between. In nucleotides, the CDR3 is TGTGCCAGCATCCAAGGCGGCTTCCCGAGCTCCTACGAGCAGTACTTC. Its protein is CASIQGGFPSSYEQYF.

This clonotype was seen a few times. The rearrangement joins TRBV7-6 to TRBJ2-2, with 8 nucleotides matching TRBD1. CDR1 is SGHVS, CDR2 FNYEAQ, per germline. The V gene end was trimmed by 1 base and the J gene end by 3 bases; junction bases not matched to a gene: 7. This CDR3 is 17 amino acids long. The CDR3 loop reads CASSLGPAGGDTGELFF. The CDR3 nucleotides are TGTGCCAGCAGCTTAGGCCCGGCAGGGGGCGACACCGGGGAGCTGTTTTTT.

The rearrangement links TRBV7-2 to TRBJ1-1; possibly TRBD1 for D (6 bases). From germline, CDR1 is SGHTA and CDR2 FQGNSA. The CDR3 is 14 amino acids. Trimming left V 7 bases short and J 3 bases short, with 15 bases between. DNA of the CDR3: TGTGCCAGCACCGAGAATTCAGGGGACACTGAAGCTTTCTTT. It translates to CASTENSGDTEAFF.

The chain employs TRBV12-3 or TRBV12-4 and TRBJ2-5; D remains unclear. The end of the DNA aligns better with TRBJ2-7, so the J call may be wrong. The CDR3 has 14 residues. DNA for the CDR3: TGTGCCAGCAGTTTGAACGTCGCAGACTCCGAGCAGTACTTC. Translated: CASSLNVADSEQYF.

The chain carries TRBV20-1 and TRBJ2-7, with 10 bases lining up with TRBD1. V was clipped by 1 base and J by 3 bases; unmatched bases: 3. Germline-derived CDR1 and CDR2 are DFQATT and SNEGSKA (reference sequence). The CDR3 spans 14 residues. The CDR3: CSARGGTGDYEQYF. The DNA of the CDR3 is TGCAGTGCTAGAGGTGGGACAGGGGACTACGAGCAGTACTTC.

On this clonotype itself: Just one base apart from a much larger clone, this may be a read error. The rearrangement joins TRBV9 to TRBJ2-3, with unresolved D. The CDR3 is made up of 13 amino acids. The germline V gene has CDR1 SGDLS and CDR2 YYNGEE. CDR3 amino acids: CAISFQITDTQYF. The CDR3 DNA reads as TGTGCCATCAGCTTCCAGATCACAGATACGCAGTATTTT.

V and J are TRBV3-1 and TRBJ2-1; D is uncertain. V was clipped by 4 bases and J by 4 bases, with 14 bases between them. This CDR3 region has 15 residues. Germline V gives CDR1 LGHDT, CDR2 YNNKEL (reference sequence). CDR3 residues: CASSLTRSTYNEQFF. The DNA for the CDR3 is TGTGCCAGCAGCCTCACCCGGTCGACTTACAATGAGCAGTTCTTC.

The table lists this clonotype with a count of one. The chain links TRBV2 to TRBJ2-7; D is undetermined. The germline gives CDR1 SNHLY, CDR2 FYNNEI. This CDR3 has 14 amino acids. The ends were cut back, 7 bases at V and 0 bases at J, with 13 bases in the middle. CDR3 nucleotide sequence: TGTGCCAGCAAGTCCGAAAGGAGCTCCTACGAGCAGTACTTC. The encoded protein is CASKSERSSYEQYF.

The V and J genes are TRBV12-3 or TRBV12-4 and TRBJ1-2; D not resolved. CDR3 length: 14 amino acids. Trimming removed 3 bases at V and 6 bases at J, with 14 bases between. The CDR3 DNA follows: TGTGCCAGCAGTTTCCCACCCCAGGACGATGGCTACACCTTC. This codes for CASSFPPQDDGYTF.